Listed below are T cell receptor beta chains from one sample, sequenced in a study of T cell responses to AZD1222 COVID-19 vaccine. Repertoires were generated with immunoSEQ multiplex PCR, while TCRdb's copy carries only in-frame clones and drops some. This table has fewer than 200,000 clones, 70% to 90% appearing once. Sample: peripheral blood, taken on day 0 of AZD1222 vaccination. These TCRs come from an adult in good health. CDR3s include the opening cysteine and the closing phenylalanine or tryptophan. D genes are given only for firm matches. Size is omitted from some rows. Given values are once, few, many or a class for expanded clones.

v_call	cdr3_length	j_call	clone_size	d_call	cdr3_nt	cdr3_aa
TRBV7-3	15	TRBJ2-5	once	-	TGTGCCAGCAGCTTACTAGCCGCGCAGGGACAGACCCAGTACTTC	CASSLLAAQGQTQYF
TRBV27	15	TRBJ2-7	-	-	TGTGCCAGCACTTTATCTCTTAGCGGAACCTACGAGCAGTACTTC	CASTLSLSGTYEQYF
TRBV2	14	TRBJ1-5	once	-	TGTGCCAGCAGTGAATTGGACATGAATCAGCCCCAGCATTTT	CASSELDMNQPQHF
TRBV18	18	TRBJ2-5	-	-	TGTGCCAGCTCACCACGCCCTTATCCAGGGCCGAAGGAAGAGACCCAGTACTTC	CASSPRPYPGPKEETQYF
TRBV5-8	16	TRBJ2-6	-	-	TGTGCCAGCACCCGCCGACAGACCTCTGGGGCCAACGTCCTGACTTTC	CASTRRQTSGANVLTF
TRBV7-2	14	TRBJ1-5	few	-	TGTGCCAGCAGCTTTGGACAGAGGGATCAGCCCCAGCATTTT	CASSFGQRDQPQHF
TRBV5-1	13	TRBJ1-5	-	-	TGCGCCAGCAGCGGGGACGGGAATCAGCCCCAGCATTTT	CASSGDGNQPQHF
TRBV28	14	TRBJ1-2	-	-	TGTGCCAGCAGTTTAGAATCAACTAACTATGGCTACACCTTC	CASSLESTNYGYTF
TRBV28	16	TRBJ2-2	once	TRBD2	TGTGCCAGCAGTTTATATCCGGGGGGTCTGACCGGGGAGCTGTTTTTT	CASSLYPGGLTGELFF
TRBV28	14	TRBJ1-1	-	-	TGTGCCAGCAAGCCTAACCGGGGAAACACTGAAGCTTTCTTT	CASKPNRGNTEAFF
TRBV6-5	16	TRBJ1-4	few	TRBD1	TGTGCCAGCAGTTACTCGGGGACAGGGTATAATGAAAAACTGTTTTTT	CASSYSGTGYNEKLFF
TRBV18	14	TRBJ2-7	few	-	TGTGCCAGCTCACCAGGACTTTCTCGATACGAGCAGTACTTC	CASSPGLSRYEQYF
TRBV19	13	TRBJ1-5	-	-	TGTGCCAGTAGTATCCCCCTGATGGCTCCCCAGCATTTT	CASSIPLMAPQHF
TRBV5-6	13	TRBJ2-5	few	-	TGTGCCAGCAGCTTGCGAAATTTAGAGACCCAGTACTTC	CASSLRNLETQYF
TRBV4-3	15	TRBJ1-2	-	TRBD1	TGCGCCAGCAGCCAAGATCCTCGACAGGGGAATGGCTACACCTTC	CASSQDPRQGNGYTF
TRBV6-2/TRBV6-3	18	TRBJ2-7	-	TRBD2	TGTGCCAGCAGTTTACCCCCGGGGGTAGCGGGGGGGTTCGGCGAGCAGTACTTC	CASSLPPGVAGGFGEQYF
TRBV7-2	12	TRBJ1-4	-	-	TGTGCCAGCAGCCCCTGGGGTGAAAAACTGTTTTTT	CASSPWGEKLFF
TRBV14	13	TRBJ2-2	-	-	TGTGCCAGCAGCCAAGAGTTAACCGGGGAGCTGTTTTTT	CASSQELTGELFF
TRBV2	13	TRBJ1-6	-	-	TGTGCCAGCAGTTTTGGGCAGGGATCACCCCTCCACTTT	CASSFGQGSPLHF
TRBV9	14	TRBJ1-2	few	-	TGTGCCAGCAGCCCCCTGGGGGGTAGGCCTAGCTACACCTTC	CASSPLGGRPSYTF
TRBV12-3/TRBV12-4	13	TRBJ1-2	-	-	TGTGCCAGCAGTGTCCCGACAGGATTTGGCTACACCTTC	CASSVPTGFGYTF
TRBV7-3	14	TRBJ2-5	-	-	TGTGCCAGCAGCCCCGGACTCCCCGGAGAGACCCAGTACTTC	CASSPGLPGETQYF
TRBV20-1	11	TRBJ1-5	-	-	TGCAGTGCTAGAGTGGGTCAGCCCCAGCATTTT	CSARVGQPQHF
TRBV9	17	TRBJ1-1	-	-	TGTGCCAGCAGCGCCCCCCGGGGAGGGGCATTGAACACTGAAGCTTTCTTT	CASSAPRGGALNTEAFF
TRBV5-1	14	TRBJ1-4	few	-	TGCGCCAGCAGCTTTCAGGGGACTAATGAAAAACTGTTTTTT	CASSFQGTNEKLFF
TRBV11-3	16	TRBJ1-1	-	-	TGTGCCAGCAGCTTAGACGGAAGGGAAGGAAGCACTGAAGCTTTCTTT	CASSLDGREGSTEAFF
TRBV24-1	16	TRBJ2-2	-	-	TGTGCCACCAGTGATTTGCAATGGGGGAGCACCGGGGAGCTGTTTTTT	CATSDLQWGSTGELFF
TRBV6-6	15	TRBJ2-7	-	TRBD1	TGTGCCAGCAGTCAGGGACAGGGGACGCCCTACGAGCAGTACTTC	CASSQGQGTPYEQYF
TRBV5-1	16	TRBJ2-7	-	TRBD2	TGCGCCAGCAGCTATACTGGGACTAGCGGGAACTACGAGCAGTACTTC	CASSYTGTSGNYEQYF
TRBV21-1	10	TRBJ2-3	-	-	TGTGCCAGCACCGAGGATACGCAGTATTTT	CASTEDTQYF
TRBV7-6	17	TRBJ2-5	-	TRBD2	TGTGCCAGCAACTTTGGCGGACTAGCGGGTAACCAAGAGACCCAGTACTTC	CASNFGGLAGNQETQYF
TRBV19	14	TRBJ2-7	once	-	TGTGCCACCTCTCTAGTGGTAAGCTCCTACGAGCAGTACTTC	CATSLVVSSYEQYF
TRBV7-9	14	TRBJ1-1	-	TRBD1	TGTGCCAGCAGCTTAGAGGGGACAGGGGGTGAAGCTTTCTTT	CASSLEGTGGEAFF
TRBV25-1	14	TRBJ1-4	-	-	TGTGCCAGCAGTGCAGGGAGAGCTAATGAAAAACTGTTTTTT	CASSAGRANEKLFF
TRBV7-3	17	TRBJ1-2	-	TRBD1	TGTGCCAGCAGCTTAACGGGGCGACAGGGTGTTAGCTATGGCTACACCTTC	CASSLTGRQGVSYGYTF
TRBV28	16	TRBJ1-1	few	-	TGTGCCAGCAGTTTGGCGGCCGGCAGGTCTTTCACTGAAGCTTTCTTT	CASSLAAGRSFTEAFF
TRBV6-6	17	TRBJ2-7	few	-	TGTGCCAGCAGACGATCCGCGGGACGTCGGTCCGGGGGCGAGCAGTACTTC	CASRRSAGRRSGGEQYF
TRBV5-1	16	TRBJ2-2	-	TRBD1	TGCGCCAGCAGCGATAGGACAGGGAAGAATGTCGGGGAGCTGTTTTTT	CASSDRTGKNVGELFF
TRBV27	12	TRBJ1-1	-	-	TGTGCCAGCAGCGCCGACAACACTGAAGCTTTCTTT	CASSADNTEAFF
TRBV5-1	15	TRBJ1-3	once	-	TGCGCCAGCAGCGACGGTCCCCATGTTGGAAACACCATATATTTT	CASSDGPHVGNTIYF
TRBV10-2	15	TRBJ2-7	-	-	TGCGCCAGCAGTGCTACAGGTCCCCTATCCTACGAGCAGTACTTC	CASSATGPLSYEQYF
TRBV7-9	12	TRBJ1-5	-	-	TGTGCCAGCCGGGAGGACAATCAGCCCCAGCATTTT	CASREDNQPQHF
TRBV27	14	TRBJ2-7	-	TRBD1	TGTGCCAGCAGTTGGACAGGGGCCTCAGGAGAGCAGTACTTC	CASSWTGASGEQYF
TRBV28	14	TRBJ1-4	-	-	TGTGCCAGCAGTTTAGCAGGTATCGCTGAAAAACTGTTTTTT	CASSLAGIAEKLFF
TRBV5-3	16	TRBJ2-7	-	TRBD2	TGTGCCAGAAGCTCCAGACTAGCGGATAGCTCCTACGAGCAGTACTTC	CARSSRLADSSYEQYF
TRBV7-3	14	TRBJ2-7	-	TRBD2	TGTGCCAGCAGCTTAGCGGGAGGAATCTACGAGCAGTACTTC	CASSLAGGIYEQYF
TRBV11-2	18	TRBJ2-3	once	TRBD2	TGTGCCAGCAGCTTAACCGCTAGCGGGAGAGTTCTTACAGATACGCAGTATTTT	CASSLTASGRVLTDTQYF
TRBV6-5	16	TRBJ1-6	-	-	TGTGCCAGCAGTTACTCTTACCTAGGGAATAATTCACCCCTCCACTTT	CASSYSYLGNNSPLHF
TRBV5-3	18	TRBJ1-1	-	TRBD1	TGTGCCAGAAGCTCGATGAGCGAGCAAGGACAGGGAGACACTGAAGCTTTCTTT	CARSSMSEQGQGDTEAFF
TRBV18	14	TRBJ1-6	-	-	TGTGCCAGCTCACTAGGGTCTGGGAATTCACCCCTCCACTTT	CASSLGSGNSPLHF
TRBV30	13	TRBJ2-7	-	TRBD1	TGTGCCTGGACTCCGGGACAGTCCTACGAGCAGTACTTC	CAWTPGQSYEQYF
TRBV4-3	16	TRBJ1-6	-	-	TGCGCCAGCAGCCAAGATAGCAGCAGGGCGGGTTCACCCCTCCACTTT	CASSQDSSRAGSPLHF
TRBV19	13	TRBJ1-5	once	-	TGTGCCAGTAGGCGACTTGGCAATCAGCCCCAGCATTTT	CASRRLGNQPQHF
TRBV2	13	TRBJ2-3	-	TRBD2	TGTGCCAGCAGCCGGGGGGAGGGTAGTACGCAGTATTTT	CASSRGEGSTQYF
TRBV7-2	16	TRBJ2-5	-	TRBD2	TGTGCCAGCAGCTCCGGGACTAGCGGGGGGCAAGAGACCCAGTACTTC	CASSSGTSGGQETQYF
TRBV7-2	14	TRBJ2-2	-	-	TGTGCCAGCAGCTTATATAAGGGCACCGGGGAGCTGTTTTTT	CASSLYKGTGELFF
TRBV19	15	TRBJ1-1	-	TRBD1	TGTGCCAGTAGTCTCGGGACAGGGTCGAACACTGAAGCTTTCTTT	CASSLGTGSNTEAFF
TRBV4-1	14	TRBJ2-1	-	-	TGCGCCAGCAGCCAAGATCGGGGCGAGGATGAGCAGTTCTTC	CASSQDRGEDEQFF
TRBV9	14	TRBJ2-5	-	TRBD2	TGTGCCAGCAGCCCAGGACTAGCGCAAGAGACCCAGTACTTC	CASSPGLAQETQYF
TRBV6-5	14	TRBJ1-5	-	-	TGTGCCAGCATGGCACCAGGGGCTTCACAGCCCCAGCATTTT	CASMAPGASQPQHF